These 11 T cell receptor beta chains originate from one sample sequenced in a study of T cell responses to AZD1222 COVID-19 vaccine. Sequencing used immunoSEQ multiplex PCR; TCRdb keeps in-frame clones, though not all of them. The sample consists of 120,000 or so clones, 70% to 90% of them appearing once. The sequences come from peripheral blood, collected 28 days after the second AZD1222 dose. All receptors derive from an adult who received the AZD1222 COVID-19 vaccine.

The chain combines TRBV13 with TRBJ2-3; D is unresolved. Trimming removed 1 base from V and 1 base from J, with 9 bases in between. CDR3 length equals 15 residues. The V gene's germline CDR1 is PRHDT and CDR2 FYEKMQ (reference sequence). The CDR3 DNA sequence: TGTGCCAGCAGCTTAGTGTTCGACGGCACAGATACGCAGTATTTT. Its translation is CASSLVFDGTDTQYF.

The chain has TRBV19 and TRBJ2-3; tentative D call: TRBD1 (6 bases). The CDR3 sequence is 16 residues long. With 3 bases removed from V and 3 bases from J, the gap between germline ends came to 16 bases. CDR1 is LNHDA and CDR2 is SQIVND in the germline V gene (reference sequence). This CDR3 is CASSMGVGRGTDTQYF. In nucleotides, the CDR3 is TGTGCCAGTAGTATGGGAGTCGGCAGGGGAACAGATACGCAGTATTTT.

The chain uses TRBV19 and TRBJ2-3; D may be TRBD2 (5 bases). Germline values: CDR1 LNHDA, CDR2 SQIVND (reference sequence). V was clipped by 5 bases and J by 2 bases, with 14 bases between them. The CDR3 extends over 15 amino acids. The chain's CDR3 is CASSLRTRSTDTQYF. CDR3 nucleotides: TGTGCCAGTAGTCTTCGGACTCGTTCCACAGATACGCAGTATTTT.

The J gene is TRBJ2-7, the V gene TRBV6-5; D could derive from TRBD1 or TRBD2 (5 bases each). The CDR3 is 14 amino acids. Germline assignment: CDR1 MNHEY and CDR2 SVGAGI. Trimming removed 7 bases at V and 0 bases at J, with 13 bases between. For the CDR3, the DNA is TGTGCCAGCAACCGGGACGCCAACTCCTACGAGCAGTACTTC. Protein sequence: CASNRDANSYEQYF.

This clone was counted once. J is TRBJ2-1 and V is TRBV11-3, with D possibly being TRBD1 or TRBD2 (5 bases each). The CDR3 is 13 residues long. The germline V gene encodes CDR1 SGHNT and CDR2 YENEEA. V gave up 4 bases and J gave up 5 bases, with 9 bases separating them. CDR3 nucleotide sequence: TGTGCCAGCAGCTCGGGACCTAACAATGAGCAGTTCTTC. Translating gives CASSSGPNNEQFF.

This sequence joins TRBV6-5 and TRBJ2-1, with 9 bases that match TRBD1. The CDR3 loop spans 14 amino acids. V was pared by 6 bases and J by 7 bases, with 7 bases of the junction left unmatched. Germline-derived CDR1 and CDR2 are MNHEY and SVGAGI. The CDR3 sequence is CASRPGQGRNEQFF. The CDR3 DNA is TGTGCCAGCAGGCCGGGACAGGGCAGGAATGAGCAGTTCTTC.

V gene TRBV3-1 (or the pseudogene TRBV3-2) combines with J gene TRBJ1-2, with TRBD1 identical over 7 bases. The CDR3 totals 14 residues. Germline-derived CDR1 and CDR2 are LGHDT and YNNKEL (reference sequence). The V and J ends lost 2 bases and 8 bases, in that order; junction bases with no gene match: 8. The DNA for the CDR3 is TGTGCCAGCAGCCAAATGAAGACAGGGCGAGGCTACACCTTC. It codes for CASSQMKTGRGYTF.

This clone was detected only a few times. The J gene is TRBJ1-2, the V gene TRBV14, with D hard to call. There are 14 residues in the CDR3. CDR1 and CDR2 (germline): SGHDN, FVKESK. Trimming cost V 3 bases and J 4 bases, with 12 bases left between them. CDR3 coding DNA: TGTGCCAGCAGCCAGTCCTTGTACGGCTATGGCTACACCTTC. It yields the protein CASSQSLYGYGYTF.

This chain uses TRBV5-1 with TRBJ2-1; D gene uncertain. The V gene's germline CDR1 is SGHRS and CDR2 YFSETQ. V was cut by 2 bases and J by 2 bases, with 5 bases left in between. The CDR3 has 13 residues. In nucleotides, the CDR3 is TGCGCCAGCAGCTTACGAGCCTACAATGAGCAGTTCTTC. This sequence encodes CASSLRAYNEQFF.

The gene calls are TRBV30 and TRBJ2-1, with 9 bases identical to TRBD2. CDR1 and CDR2 (germline): GTSNPN, SVGIG (reference sequence). The J segment lost 8 bases and the V segment lost 4 bases, leaving 9 bases of the junction unmatched. The length of the CDR3 is 14 residues. CDR3 residues: CAWTLGGGVDEQFF. DNA of the CDR3: TGTGCCTGGACTTTGGGCGGGGGGGTCGATGAGCAGTTCTTC.

This clone was observed once. This chain uses TRBV18 with TRBJ1-3; D is perhaps TRBD1 (5 bases). This CDR3 region has 15 residues. Trimming took 5 bases from V and 0 from J, leaving 11 bases between them. Germline lookup yields CDR1 KGHSH and CDR2 LQKENI. As DNA, the CDR3 is TGTGCCAGCTCAGAAGGGGTGATCTCTGGAAACACCATATATTTT. This translates into CASSEGVISGNTIYF.